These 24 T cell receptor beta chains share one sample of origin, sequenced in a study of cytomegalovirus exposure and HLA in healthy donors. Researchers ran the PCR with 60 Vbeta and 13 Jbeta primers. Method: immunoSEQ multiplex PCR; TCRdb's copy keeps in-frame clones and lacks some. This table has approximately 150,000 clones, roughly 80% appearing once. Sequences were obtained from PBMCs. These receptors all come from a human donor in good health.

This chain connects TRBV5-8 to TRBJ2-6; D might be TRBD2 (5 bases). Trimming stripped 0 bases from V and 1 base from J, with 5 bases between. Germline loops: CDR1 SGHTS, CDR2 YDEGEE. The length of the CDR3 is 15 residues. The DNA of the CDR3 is TGTGCCAGCAGCTTGGCGGGGTCTGGGGCCAACGTCCTGACTTTC. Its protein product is CASSLAGSGANVLTF.

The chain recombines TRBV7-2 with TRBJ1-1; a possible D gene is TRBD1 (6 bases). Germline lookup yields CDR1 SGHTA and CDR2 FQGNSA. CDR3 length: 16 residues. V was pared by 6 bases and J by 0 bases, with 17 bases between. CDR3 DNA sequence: TGTGCCAGCAGTTTTACAGGGAGTATTATGAACACTGAAGCTTTCTTT. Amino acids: CASSFTGSIMNTEAFF.

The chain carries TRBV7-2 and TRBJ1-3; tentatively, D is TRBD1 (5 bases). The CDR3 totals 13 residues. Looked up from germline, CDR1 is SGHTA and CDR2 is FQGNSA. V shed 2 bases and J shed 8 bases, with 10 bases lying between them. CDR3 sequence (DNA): TGTGCCAGCAGCTTACAGGGTTTGGACACCATATATTTT. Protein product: CASSLQGLDTIYF.

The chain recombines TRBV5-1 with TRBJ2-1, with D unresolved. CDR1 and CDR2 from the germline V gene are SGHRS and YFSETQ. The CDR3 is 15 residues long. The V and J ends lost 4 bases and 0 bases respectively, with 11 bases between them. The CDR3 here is CASSQDIYSYNEQFF. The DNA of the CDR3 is TGCGCCAGCAGCCAAGACATTTACTCCTACAATGAGCAGTTCTTC.

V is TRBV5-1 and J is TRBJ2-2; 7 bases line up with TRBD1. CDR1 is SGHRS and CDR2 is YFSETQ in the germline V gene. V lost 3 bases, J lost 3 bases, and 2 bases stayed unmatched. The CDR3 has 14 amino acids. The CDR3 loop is CASSSGTDTGELFF. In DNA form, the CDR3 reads TGCGCCAGCAGCTCCGGGACAGACACCGGGGAGCTGTTTTTT.

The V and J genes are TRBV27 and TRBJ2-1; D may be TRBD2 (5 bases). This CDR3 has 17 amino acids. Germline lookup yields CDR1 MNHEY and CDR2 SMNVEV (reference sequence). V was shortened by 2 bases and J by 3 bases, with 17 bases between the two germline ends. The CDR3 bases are TGTGCCAGCAGTTTACCCAGGCAGAGAGGGAACTACAATGAGCAGTTCTTC. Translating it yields CASSLPRQRGNYNEQFF.

The CDR3 loop reads CASSLGSVNSPLHF. The CDR3 DNA sequence: TGTGCCAGCAGCTTAGGCAGTGTTAATTCACCCCTCCACTTT. The chain joins TRBV7-8 to TRBJ1-6; D unresolved. Germline V gene lookup returns CDR1 SGHVS and CDR2 FQNEAQ. Trimming shortened V by 1 base and J by 6 bases, and 7 bases separated the two germline ends. This CDR3 has 14 residues.

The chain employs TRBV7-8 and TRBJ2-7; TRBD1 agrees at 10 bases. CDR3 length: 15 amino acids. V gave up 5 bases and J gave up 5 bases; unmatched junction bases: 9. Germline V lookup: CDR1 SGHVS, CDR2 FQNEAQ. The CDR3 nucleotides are TGTGCCAGCAGCCCGGGACAGGGGTGGGTCCACGAGCAGTACTTC. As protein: CASSPGQGWVHEQYF. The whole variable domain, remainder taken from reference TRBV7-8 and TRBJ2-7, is GAGVSQSPRYKVAKRGQDVALRCDPISGHVSLFWYQQALGQGPEFLTYFQNEAQLDKSGLPSDRFFAERPEGSVSTLKIQRTQQEDSAVYLCASSPGQGWVHEQYFGPGTRLTVT.

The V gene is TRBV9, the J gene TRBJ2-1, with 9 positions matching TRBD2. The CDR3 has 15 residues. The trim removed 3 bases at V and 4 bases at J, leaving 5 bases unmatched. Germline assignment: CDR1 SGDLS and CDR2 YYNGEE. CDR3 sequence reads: CASSGGAGGYNEQFF. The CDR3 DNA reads TGTGCCAGCAGCGGTGGGGCGGGGGGGTACAATGAGCAGTTCTTC.

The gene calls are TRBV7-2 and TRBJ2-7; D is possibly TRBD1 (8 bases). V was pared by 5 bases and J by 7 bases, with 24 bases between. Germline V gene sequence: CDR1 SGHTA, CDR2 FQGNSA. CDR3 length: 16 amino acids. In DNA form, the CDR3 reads TGTGCCAGCAGCCTCCAGGGGGCGGGGGCGAGGTGGGAGCAGTACTTC. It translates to CASSLQGAGARWEQYF.

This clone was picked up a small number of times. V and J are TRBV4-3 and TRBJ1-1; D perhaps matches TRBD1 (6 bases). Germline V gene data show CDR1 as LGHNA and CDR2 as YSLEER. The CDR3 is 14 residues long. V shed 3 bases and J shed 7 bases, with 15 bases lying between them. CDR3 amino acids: CASSQSRGSHEAFF. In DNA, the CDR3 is TGCGCCAGCAGCCAGTCCAGGGGAAGTCATGAAGCTTTCTTT.

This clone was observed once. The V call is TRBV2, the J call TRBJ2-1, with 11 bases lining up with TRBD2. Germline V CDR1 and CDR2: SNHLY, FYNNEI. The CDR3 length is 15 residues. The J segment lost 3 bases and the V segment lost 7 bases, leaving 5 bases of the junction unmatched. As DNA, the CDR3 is TGTGCCAGCACCGAACTAGCGGGGGTCTACAATGAGCAGTTCTTC. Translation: CASTELAGVYNEQFF.

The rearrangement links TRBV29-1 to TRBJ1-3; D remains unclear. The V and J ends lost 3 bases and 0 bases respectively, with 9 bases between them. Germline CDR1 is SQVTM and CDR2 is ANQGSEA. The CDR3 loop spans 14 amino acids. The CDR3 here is CSVELGGSGNTIYF. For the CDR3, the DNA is TGCAGCGTTGAGTTGGGAGGCTCTGGAAACACCATATATTTT.

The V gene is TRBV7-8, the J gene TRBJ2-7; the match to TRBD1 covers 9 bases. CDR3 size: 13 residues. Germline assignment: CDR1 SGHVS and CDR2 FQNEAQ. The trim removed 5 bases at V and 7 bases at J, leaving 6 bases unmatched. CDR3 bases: TGTGCCAGCAGCGTTCAGGGACAGGGTGAGCAGTACTTC. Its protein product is CASSVQGQGEQYF.

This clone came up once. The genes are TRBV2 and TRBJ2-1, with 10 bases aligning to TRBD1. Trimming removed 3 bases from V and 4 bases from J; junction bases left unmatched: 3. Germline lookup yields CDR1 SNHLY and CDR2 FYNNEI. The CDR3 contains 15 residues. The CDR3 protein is CASSEGQGRYNEQFF. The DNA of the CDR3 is TGTGCCAGCAGTGAGGGACAGGGGAGGTACAATGAGCAGTTCTTC.

The CDR3 DNA follows: TGTGCCAGCAGTGAAGACAGGGGGCATTCACCCCTCCACTTT. This encodes CASSEDRGHSPLHF. The chain is built from TRBV2 and TRBJ1-6; 9 positions agree with TRBD1. Losses at the gene ends were 1 base for V and 8 bases for J; bases not matched to a gene: 0. CDR1 and CDR2 from the germline V gene are SNHLY and FYNNEI. CDR3 size: 14 residues.

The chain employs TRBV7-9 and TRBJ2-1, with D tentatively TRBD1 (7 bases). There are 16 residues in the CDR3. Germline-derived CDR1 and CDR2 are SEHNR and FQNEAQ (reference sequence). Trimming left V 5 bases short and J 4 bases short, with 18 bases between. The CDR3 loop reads CASSPMEGRGYNEQFF. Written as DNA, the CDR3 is TGTGCCAGCAGCCCCATGGAGGGCAGGGGGTACAATGAGCAGTTCTTC.

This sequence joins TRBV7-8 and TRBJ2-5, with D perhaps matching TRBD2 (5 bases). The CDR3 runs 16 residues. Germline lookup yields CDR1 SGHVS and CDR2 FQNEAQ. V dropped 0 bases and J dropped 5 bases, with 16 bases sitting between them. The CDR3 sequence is CASSLAVTEEVETQYF. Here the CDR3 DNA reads TGTGCCAGCAGCTTAGCGGTGACCGAGGAGGTGGAGACCCAGTACTTC. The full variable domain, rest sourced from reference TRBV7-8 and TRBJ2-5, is GAGVSQSPRYKVAKRGQDVALRCDPISGHVSLFWYQQALGQGPEFLTYFQNEAQLDKSGLPSDRFFAERPEGSVSTLKIQRTQQEDSAVYLCASSLAVTEEVETQYFGPGTRLLVL.

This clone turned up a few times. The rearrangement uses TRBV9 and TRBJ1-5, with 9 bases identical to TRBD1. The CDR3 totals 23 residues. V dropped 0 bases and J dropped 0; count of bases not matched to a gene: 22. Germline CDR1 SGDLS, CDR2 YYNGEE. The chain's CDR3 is CASSVALQGAYLSEFYSNQPQHF. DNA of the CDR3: TGTGCCAGCAGCGTAGCATTACAGGGGGCCTACCTATCTGAGTTTTATAGCAATCAGCCCCAGCATTTT.

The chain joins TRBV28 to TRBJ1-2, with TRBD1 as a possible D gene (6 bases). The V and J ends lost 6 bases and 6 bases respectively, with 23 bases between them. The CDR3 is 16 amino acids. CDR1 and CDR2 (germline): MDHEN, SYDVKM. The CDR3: CASSPSPDSLPNGYTF. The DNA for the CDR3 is TGTGCCAGCAGCCCTAGCCCGGACAGTCTCCCTAATGGCTACACCTTC.

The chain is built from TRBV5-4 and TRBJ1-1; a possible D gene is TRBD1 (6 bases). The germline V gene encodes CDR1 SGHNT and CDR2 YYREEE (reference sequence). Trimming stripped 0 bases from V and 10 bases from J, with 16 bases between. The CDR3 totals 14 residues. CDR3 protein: CASSLGQEAVRAFF. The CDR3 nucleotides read TGTGCCAGCAGCTTGGGACAGGAGGCGGTAAGAGCTTTCTTT.

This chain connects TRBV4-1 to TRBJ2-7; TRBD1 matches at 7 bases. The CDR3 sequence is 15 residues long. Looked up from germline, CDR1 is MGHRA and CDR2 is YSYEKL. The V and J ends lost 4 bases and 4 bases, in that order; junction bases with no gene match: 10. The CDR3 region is CASSRFDRENYEQYF. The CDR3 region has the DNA TGCGCCAGCAGCCGATTTGACAGGGAGAATTACGAGCAGTACTTC.

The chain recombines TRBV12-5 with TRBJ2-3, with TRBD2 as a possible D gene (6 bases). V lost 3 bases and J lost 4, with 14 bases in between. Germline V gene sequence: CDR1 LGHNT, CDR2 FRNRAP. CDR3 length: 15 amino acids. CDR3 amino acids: CASGLPGARSDTQYF. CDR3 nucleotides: TGTGCTAGTGGTTTACCGGGAGCAAGGTCAGATACGCAGTATTTT. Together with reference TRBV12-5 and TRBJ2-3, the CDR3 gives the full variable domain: DARVTQTPRHKVTEMGQEVTMRCQPILGHNTVFWYRQTMMQGLELLAYFRNRAPLDDSGMPKDRFSAEMPDATLATLKIQPSEPRDSAVYFCASGLPGARSDTQYFGPGTRLTVL.

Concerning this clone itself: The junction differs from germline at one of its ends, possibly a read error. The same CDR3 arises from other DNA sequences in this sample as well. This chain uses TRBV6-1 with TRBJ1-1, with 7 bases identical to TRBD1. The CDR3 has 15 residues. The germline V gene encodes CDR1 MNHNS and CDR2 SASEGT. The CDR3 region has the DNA TGTGCCAGCAGTGAGGACAGGAATATGAACACTGAGGCTTTCTTT. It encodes CASSEDRNMNTEAFF.